Listed here are 23 T cell receptor beta chains from one sample, sequenced in a study of radiotherapy plus CTLA-4 blockade in lung cancer. The method was immunoSEQ multiplex PCR; TCRdb's version includes in-frame clones alone and lacks a portion of them. The table has about 60,000 clones, roughly four fifths seen once; the top ten hold less than 4.5%. Sequences were derived from peripheral blood, sampled from a patient treated with radiotherapy plus ipilimumab. These receptors all stem from a human donor with non-small cell lung cancer who had a partial response to radiotherapy plus ipilimumab.

This chain uses TRBV19 with TRBJ1-2, with D unresolved. Between the trimmed V and J ends, which lost 6 bases and 1 base, there was a span of 9 bases. The CDR3 covers 13 residues. Germline V gives CDR1 LNHDA, CDR2 SQIVND (reference sequence). CDR3 bases: TGTGCCAGTAGCCTCGGGGTTAACTATGGCTACACCTTC. Protein sequence: CASSLGVNYGYTF.

The rearrangement links TRBV11-1 to TRBJ2-7; 7 positions agree with TRBD1. Unmatched junction bases numbered 3, after V lost 0 bases and J lost 4 bases. CDR1 SGHAT and CDR2 FQDESV come from the germline V gene (reference sequence). The CDR3 covers 14 residues. This CDR3 reads CASSLAGTVYEQYF. CDR3 bases: TGTGCCAGCAGCTTAGCGGGGACAGTATACGAGCAGTACTTC.

The rearrangement joins TRBV30 to TRBJ2-1; 10 positions match TRBD2. Germline V gene sequence: CDR1 GTSNPN, CDR2 SVGIG (reference sequence). V shed 3 bases and J 5 bases; nucleotides not matched to a gene: 4. This CDR3 is built from 14 residues. The CDR3 bases are TGTGCCTGGAGCCTAACTAGCGGGAACAATGAGCAGTTCTTC. It specifies CAWSLTSGNNEQFF.

This rearrangement joins TRBV19 to TRBJ1-1; D may be TRBD1 (6 bases). The V and J ends lost 5 bases and 3 bases respectively, with 28 bases between them. This CDR3 is 19 amino acids long. Germline V lookup: CDR1 LNHDA, CDR2 SQIVND (reference sequence). The CDR3 here is CASSLGSLGARVRDTEAFF. The CDR3 DNA reads as TGTGCCAGTAGTCTCGGATCTTTGGGGGCGCGGGTTCGGGACACTGAAGCTTTCTTT.

This chain joins TRBV5-1 and TRBJ2-5; 16 bases are shared with TRBD2. Germline CDR1 SGHRS, CDR2 YFSETQ. The CDR3 consists of 16 residues. J lost 5 bases, V lost 4 bases, and 5 bases had no gene match. CDR3 sequence reads: CASSTGLAGGPETQYF. CDR3 coding DNA: TGCGCCAGCAGCACGGGACTAGCGGGAGGGCCGGAGACCCAGTACTTC.

This clone has just a few counts. The rearrangement joins TRBV15 to TRBJ2-7, with 7 positions matching TRBD1. The germline gives CDR1 LNHNV, CDR2 YYDKDF (reference sequence). J gave up 5 bases and V 0 bases, and 10 bases lay outside the gene matches. This CDR3 spans 16 amino acids. CDR3 nucleotide sequence: TGTGCCACCAGCAGAGATAAAGGGACAGTTACCCACGAGCAGTACTTC. As protein: CATSRDKGTVTHEQYF.

This clone was seen once. This sequence joins TRBV30 and TRBJ2-5; TRBD2 agrees at 8 bases. Germline V gene lookup returns CDR1 GTSNPN and CDR2 SVGIG (reference sequence). The V and J ends lost 4 bases and 3 bases, in that order; junction bases with no gene match: 4. The CDR3 contains 13 residues. DNA for the CDR3: TGTGCCTGGACTCTGACTAGCGAAGAGACCCAGTACTTC. It codes for CAWTLTSEETQYF.

This chain links TRBV19 with TRBJ1-3; D not certain. CDR1 LNHDA and CDR2 SQIVND come from the germline V gene (reference sequence). Trimming shortened V by 4 bases and J by 0 bases, and 16 bases separated the two germline ends. CDR3 length equals 17 residues. In DNA, the CDR3 is TGTGCCAGTAGTAACCCATACCGGCGGGTCTCTGGAAACACCATATATTTT. Its translation: CASSNPYRRVSGNTIYF.

The rearrangement joins TRBV5-4 to TRBJ2-2; 7 bases fit TRBD2. The CDR3 runs 17 residues. Germline V gene lookup returns CDR1 SGHNT and CDR2 YYREEE (reference sequence). Trimming at V came to 5 bases and at J to 0 bases, leaving 10 bases not matched to a gene. The chain's CDR3 is CASRTGSAGANTGELFF. The CDR3 DNA reads TGTGCCAGCAGAACTGGGTCGGCGGGGGCGAACACCGGGGAGCTGTTTTTT.

The chain employs TRBV28 and TRBJ1-2, with TRBD1 identical over 11 bases. CDR3 length: 14 residues. The V gene's germline CDR1 is MDHEN and CDR2 SYDVKM. V trimming: 8 bases; J trimming: 7 bases; junction bases outside the gene matches: 9. The chain's CDR3 is CASRGGGTGGGYTF. Written as DNA, the CDR3 is TGTGCCAGCCGAGGGGGCGGGACAGGGGGTGGCTACACCTTC.

The chain employs TRBV5-4 and TRBJ2-2; perhaps TRBD2 as D (5 bases). CDR1 and CDR2 from the germline V gene are SGHNT and YYREEE (reference sequence). Trimming cost V 0 bases and J 5 bases, with 8 bases left between them. The CDR3 runs 14 residues. CDR3 sequence (DNA): TGTGCCAGCAGCTTGGCGGGGAGTACCGGGGAGCTGTTTTTT. The encoded protein is CASSLAGSTGELFF.

The chain is built from TRBV6-1 and TRBJ2-1; a possible D gene is TRBD1 (5 bases). Trimming shortened V by 6 bases and J by 3 bases, and 15 bases separated the two germline ends. Germline CDR1 and CDR2: MNHNS and SASEGT. The CDR3 covers 15 residues. The chain's CDR3 is CASRSSGLLYNEQFF. The CDR3 DNA sequence: TGTGCCAGCAGATCATCAGGGCTACTCTACAATGAGCAGTTCTTC.

The chain employs TRBV4-1 and TRBJ1-5, with a tentative D call TRBD1 (6 bases). Trimming left V 3 bases short and J 1 base short, with 10 bases between. Germline lookup yields CDR1 MGHRA and CDR2 YSYEKL. CDR3 length equals 15 residues. The CDR3 loop reads CASSQNRVSNQPQHF. In DNA, the CDR3 is TGCGCCAGCAGCCAGAACAGGGTAAGCAATCAGCCCCAGCATTTT.

The gene calls are TRBV27 and TRBJ2-7, with D perhaps TRBD2 (6 bases). Trimming removed 3 bases from V and 4 bases from J, with 22 bases in between. The CDR3 extends over 17 amino acids. CDR1 MNHEY and CDR2 SMNVEV come from the germline V gene (reference sequence). CDR3 bases: TGTGCCAGCAGTTTCCCACAGGTCGGGAGCAAGGTGTACGAGCAGTACTTC. This sequence encodes CASSFPQVGSKVYEQYF.

J is TRBJ2-7 and V is TRBV27; 11 bases are shared with TRBD2. CDR1 and CDR2 (germline): MNHEY, SMNVEV (reference sequence). V gave up 8 bases and J gave up 1 base; unmatched junction bases: 13. The CDR3 consists of 17 residues. The CDR3 reads CASSSLAGGLGSYEQYF. For the CDR3, the DNA is TGTGCCAGCTCGTCCTTAGCGGGAGGGCTAGGGTCCTACGAGCAGTACTTC.

The rearrangement joins TRBV7-9 to TRBJ2-7, with D uncertain. V lost 3 bases, J lost 7 bases, and 4 bases lay in between. Germline CDR1 is SEHNR and CDR2 is FQNEAQ (reference sequence). This CDR3 region has 10 residues. The CDR3 DNA reads as TGTGCCAGCAGCTTCCGGGAGCAGTACTTC. It encodes CASSFREQYF.

The chain employs TRBV29-1 and TRBJ1-2; weak D call: TRBD1 (5 bases). Trimming shortened V by 8 bases and J by 3 bases, and 13 bases separated the two germline ends. CDR1 and CDR2 (germline): SQVTM, ANQGSEA. This CDR3 spans 12 amino acids. The CDR3 protein is CSIRQSDYGYTF. The CDR3 DNA reads as TGCAGCATAAGACAGAGCGACTATGGCTACACCTTC.

V and J are TRBV28 and TRBJ2-2; TRBD1 matches at 8 bases. Unmatched junction bases numbered 5, after V lost 4 bases and J lost 7 bases. Germline loops: CDR1 MDHEN, CDR2 SYDVKM. The CDR3 sequence is 14 residues long. In DNA, the CDR3 is TGTGCCAGCAGTTCCGACAGGGGACGCGGGGAGCTGTTTTTT. Amino acids: CASSSDRGRGELFF.

This sequence joins TRBV19 and TRBJ2-7; 7 nucleotides match TRBD2. This CDR3 is 13 amino acids long. Germline loops: CDR1 LNHDA, CDR2 SQIVND (reference sequence). V dropped 5 bases and J dropped 2; count of bases not matched to a gene: 3. As DNA, the CDR3 is TGTGCCAGTAGTGCCGGGACTACCTACGAGCAGTACTTC. Translating it yields CASSAGTTYEQYF. The full variable domain, its missing parts supplied by reference TRBV19 and TRBJ2-7, is DGGITQSPKYLFRKEGQNVTLSCEQNLNHDAMYWYRQDPGQGLRLIYYSQIVNDFQKGDIAEGYSVSREKKESFPLTVTSAQKNPTAFYLCASSAGTTYEQYFGPGTRLTVT.

This chain links TRBV27 with TRBJ1-2, with 8 positions matching TRBD1. This CDR3 has 15 residues. The V and J ends lost 5 bases and 4 bases, in that order; junction bases with no gene match: 9. The germline gives CDR1 MNHEY, CDR2 SMNVEV (reference sequence). CDR3 DNA: TGTGCCAGCAGTCCCTCCAGGGGGCTCGGCTATGGCTACACCTTC. Protein sequence: CASSPSRGLGYGYTF.

This clone was detected only a few times. V usage is TRBV7-2 and J usage is TRBJ2-5; 8 bases line up with TRBD2. The CDR3 is 13 residues long. In germline, CDR1 is SGHTA, CDR2 FQGNSA. The V gene end was trimmed by 1 base and the J gene end by 5 bases; junction bases not matched to a gene: 0. The CDR3 loop is CASSLGLAETQYF. Written as DNA, the CDR3 is TGTGCCAGCAGCTTAGGACTAGCGGAGACCCAGTACTTC.

The chain joins TRBV9 to TRBJ2-5, with a possible D match to TRBD1 (6 bases). V was trimmed by 3 bases and J by 5 bases, leaving 17 bases between them. CDR3 length: 15 amino acids. From germline, CDR1 is SGDLS and CDR2 YYNGEE. CDR3 sequence reads: CASSATGRKEETQYF. The CDR3 region has the DNA TGTGCCAGCAGCGCCACAGGGAGAAAGGAGGAGACCCAGTACTTC.

This clone was found once. The V gene is TRBV27, the J gene TRBJ2-3, with 11 bases identical to TRBD2. Trimming cost V 3 bases and J 2 bases; bases outside gene matches: 4. Germline V gene data show CDR1 as MNHEY and CDR2 as SMNVEV (reference sequence). This CDR3 comprises 16 residues. The CDR3 nucleotides read TGTGCCAGCAGTTTCCTGGGACTAGCGGCCACAGATACGCAGTATTTT. This encodes CASSFLGLAATDTQYF.